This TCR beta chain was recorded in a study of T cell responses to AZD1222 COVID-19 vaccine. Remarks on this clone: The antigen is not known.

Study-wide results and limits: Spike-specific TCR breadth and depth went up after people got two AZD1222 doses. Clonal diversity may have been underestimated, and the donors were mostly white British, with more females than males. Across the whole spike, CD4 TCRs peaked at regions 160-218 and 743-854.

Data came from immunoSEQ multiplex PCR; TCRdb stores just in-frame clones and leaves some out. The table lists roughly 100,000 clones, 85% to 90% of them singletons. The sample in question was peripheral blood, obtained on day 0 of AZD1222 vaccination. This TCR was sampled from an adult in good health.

CDR3 in amino acids: CATSVTGRADEQFF. For the CDR3, the DNA is TGTGCCACCAGTGTGACCGGGAGGGCCGATGAGCAGTTCTTC. The J gene is TRBJ2-1, the V gene TRBV24-1, with 8 nucleotides matching TRBD2. Germline CDR1 KGHDR, CDR2 SFDVKD. The CDR3 length is 14 residues. J gave up 8 bases and V 5 bases, and 7 bases lay outside the gene matches.